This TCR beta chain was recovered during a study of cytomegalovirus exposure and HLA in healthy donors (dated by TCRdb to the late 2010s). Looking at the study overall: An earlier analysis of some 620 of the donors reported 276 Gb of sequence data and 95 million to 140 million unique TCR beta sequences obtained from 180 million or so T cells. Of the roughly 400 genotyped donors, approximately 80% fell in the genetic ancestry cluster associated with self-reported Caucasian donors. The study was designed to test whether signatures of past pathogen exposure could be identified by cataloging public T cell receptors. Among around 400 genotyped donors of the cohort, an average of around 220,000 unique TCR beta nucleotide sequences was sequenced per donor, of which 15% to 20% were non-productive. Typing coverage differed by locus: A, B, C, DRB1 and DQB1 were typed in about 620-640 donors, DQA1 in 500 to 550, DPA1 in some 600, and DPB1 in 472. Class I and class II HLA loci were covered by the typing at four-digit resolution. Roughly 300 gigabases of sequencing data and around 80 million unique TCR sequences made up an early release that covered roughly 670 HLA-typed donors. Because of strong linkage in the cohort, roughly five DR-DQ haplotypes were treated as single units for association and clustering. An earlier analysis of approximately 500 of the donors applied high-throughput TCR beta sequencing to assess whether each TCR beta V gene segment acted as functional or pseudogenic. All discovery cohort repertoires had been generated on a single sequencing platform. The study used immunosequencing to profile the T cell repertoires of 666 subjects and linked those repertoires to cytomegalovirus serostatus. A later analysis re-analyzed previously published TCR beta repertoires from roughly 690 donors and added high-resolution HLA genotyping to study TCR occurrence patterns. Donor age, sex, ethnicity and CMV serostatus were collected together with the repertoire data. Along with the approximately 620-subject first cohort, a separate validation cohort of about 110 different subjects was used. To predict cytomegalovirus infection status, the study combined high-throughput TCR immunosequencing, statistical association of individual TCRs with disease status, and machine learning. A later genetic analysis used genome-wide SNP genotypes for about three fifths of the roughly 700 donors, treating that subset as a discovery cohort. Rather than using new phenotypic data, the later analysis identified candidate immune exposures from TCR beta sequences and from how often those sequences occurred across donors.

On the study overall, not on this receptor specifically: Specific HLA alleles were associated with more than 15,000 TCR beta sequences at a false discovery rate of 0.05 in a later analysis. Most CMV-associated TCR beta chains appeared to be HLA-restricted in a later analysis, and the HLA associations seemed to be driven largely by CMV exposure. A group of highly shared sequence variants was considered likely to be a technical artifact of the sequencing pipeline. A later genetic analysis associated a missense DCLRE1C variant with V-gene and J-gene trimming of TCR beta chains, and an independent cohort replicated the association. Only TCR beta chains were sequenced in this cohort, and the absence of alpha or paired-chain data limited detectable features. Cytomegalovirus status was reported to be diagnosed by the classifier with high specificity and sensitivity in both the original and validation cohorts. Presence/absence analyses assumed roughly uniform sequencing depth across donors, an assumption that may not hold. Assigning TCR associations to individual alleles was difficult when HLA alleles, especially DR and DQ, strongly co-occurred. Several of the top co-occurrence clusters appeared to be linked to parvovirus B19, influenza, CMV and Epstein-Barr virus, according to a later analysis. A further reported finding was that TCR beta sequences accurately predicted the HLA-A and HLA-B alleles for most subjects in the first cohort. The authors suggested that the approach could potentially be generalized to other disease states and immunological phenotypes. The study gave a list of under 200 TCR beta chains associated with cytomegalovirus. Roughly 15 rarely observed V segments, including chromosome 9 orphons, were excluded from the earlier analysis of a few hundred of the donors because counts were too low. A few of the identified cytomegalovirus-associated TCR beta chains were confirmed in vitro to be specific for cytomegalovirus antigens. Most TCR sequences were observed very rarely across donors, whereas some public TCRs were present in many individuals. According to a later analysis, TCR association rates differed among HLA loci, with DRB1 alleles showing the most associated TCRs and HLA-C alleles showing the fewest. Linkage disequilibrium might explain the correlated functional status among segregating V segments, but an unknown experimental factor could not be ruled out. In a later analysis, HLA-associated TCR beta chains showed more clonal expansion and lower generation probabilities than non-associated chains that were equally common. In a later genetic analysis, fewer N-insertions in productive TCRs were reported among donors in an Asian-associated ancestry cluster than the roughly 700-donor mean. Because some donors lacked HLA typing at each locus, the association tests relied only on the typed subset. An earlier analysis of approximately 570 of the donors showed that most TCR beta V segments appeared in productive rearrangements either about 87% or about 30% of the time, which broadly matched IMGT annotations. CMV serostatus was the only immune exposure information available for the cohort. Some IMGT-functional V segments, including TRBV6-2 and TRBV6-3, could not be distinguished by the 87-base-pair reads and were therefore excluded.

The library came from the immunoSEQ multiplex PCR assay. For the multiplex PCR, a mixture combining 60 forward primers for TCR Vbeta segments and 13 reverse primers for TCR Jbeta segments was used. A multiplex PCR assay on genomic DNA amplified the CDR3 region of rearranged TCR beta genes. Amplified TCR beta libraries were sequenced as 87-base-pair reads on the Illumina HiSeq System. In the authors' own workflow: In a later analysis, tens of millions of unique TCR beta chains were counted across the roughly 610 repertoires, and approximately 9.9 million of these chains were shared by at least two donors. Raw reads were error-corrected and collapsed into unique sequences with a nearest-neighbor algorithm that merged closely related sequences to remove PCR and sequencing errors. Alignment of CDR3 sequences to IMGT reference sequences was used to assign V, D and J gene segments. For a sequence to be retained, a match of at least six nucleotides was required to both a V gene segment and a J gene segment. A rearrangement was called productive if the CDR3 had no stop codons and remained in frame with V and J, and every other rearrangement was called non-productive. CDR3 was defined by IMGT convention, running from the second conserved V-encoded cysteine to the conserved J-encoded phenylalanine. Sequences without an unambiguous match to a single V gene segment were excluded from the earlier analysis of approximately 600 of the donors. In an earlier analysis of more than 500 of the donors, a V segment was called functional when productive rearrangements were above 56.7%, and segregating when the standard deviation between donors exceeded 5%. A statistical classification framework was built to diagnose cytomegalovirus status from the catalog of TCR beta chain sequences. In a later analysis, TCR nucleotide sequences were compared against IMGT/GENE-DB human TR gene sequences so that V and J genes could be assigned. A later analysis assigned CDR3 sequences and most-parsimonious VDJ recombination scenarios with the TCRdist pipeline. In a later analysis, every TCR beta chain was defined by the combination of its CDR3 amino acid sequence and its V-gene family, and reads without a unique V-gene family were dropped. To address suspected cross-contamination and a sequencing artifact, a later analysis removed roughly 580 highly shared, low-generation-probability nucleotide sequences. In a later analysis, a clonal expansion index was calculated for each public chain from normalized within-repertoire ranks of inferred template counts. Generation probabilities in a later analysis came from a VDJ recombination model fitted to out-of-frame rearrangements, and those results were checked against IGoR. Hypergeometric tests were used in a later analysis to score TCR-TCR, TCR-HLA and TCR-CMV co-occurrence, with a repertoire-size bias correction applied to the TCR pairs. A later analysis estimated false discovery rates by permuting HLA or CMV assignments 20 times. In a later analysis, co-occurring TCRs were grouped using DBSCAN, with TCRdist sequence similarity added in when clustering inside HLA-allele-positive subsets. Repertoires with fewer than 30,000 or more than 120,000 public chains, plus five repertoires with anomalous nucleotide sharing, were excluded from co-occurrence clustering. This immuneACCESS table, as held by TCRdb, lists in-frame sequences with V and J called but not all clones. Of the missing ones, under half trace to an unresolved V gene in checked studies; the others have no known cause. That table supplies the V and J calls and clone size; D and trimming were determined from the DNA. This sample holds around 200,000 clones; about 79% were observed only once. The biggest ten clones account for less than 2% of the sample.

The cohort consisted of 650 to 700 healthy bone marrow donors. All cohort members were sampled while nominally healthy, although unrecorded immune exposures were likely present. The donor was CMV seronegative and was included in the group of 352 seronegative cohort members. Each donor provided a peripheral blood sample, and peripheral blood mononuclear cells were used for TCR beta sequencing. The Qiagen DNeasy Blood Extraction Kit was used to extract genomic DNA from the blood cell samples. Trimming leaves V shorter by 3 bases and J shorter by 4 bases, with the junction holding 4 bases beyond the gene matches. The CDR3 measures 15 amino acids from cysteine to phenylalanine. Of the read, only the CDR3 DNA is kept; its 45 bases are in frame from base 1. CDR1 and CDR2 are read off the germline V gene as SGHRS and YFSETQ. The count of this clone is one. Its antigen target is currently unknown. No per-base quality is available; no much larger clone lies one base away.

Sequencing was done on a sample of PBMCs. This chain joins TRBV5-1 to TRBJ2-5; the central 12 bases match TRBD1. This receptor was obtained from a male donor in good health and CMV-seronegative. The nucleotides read TGCGCCAGCAGCTACGGGACAGGGGGCGCAGAGACCCAGTACTTC. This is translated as CASSYGTGGAETQYF.